These T cell receptor beta chains were read from a single sample in a study of identical twins. A single record per CDR3 protein comes from TCRdb applying MiXCR to the 5' RACE reads. The sample yields 690,000 or so distinct CDR3 sequences, around 6.1% seen once. Sample: naive T cells sorted from blood. The origin of the receptors is a young man in good health. Both conserved end residues are part of each CDR3. D genes are given only for firm matches. Size is stated for part of the rows, as once, few or many counts, or as a class when the clone is expanded.

clone_size	d_call	j_call	v_call	cdr3_aa	cdr3_nt
few	TRBD2	TRBJ2-3	TRBV7-2	CASSYRTSRSSTDTQYF	TGTGCCAGCAGCTATCGGACTAGCCGAAGTAGCACAGATACGCAGTATTTT
many	.	TRBJ2-1	TRBV27	CASVSPSYNEQFF	TGTGCCAGCGTCTCCCCCAGCTACAATGAGCAGTTCTTC
many	.	TRBJ1-3	TRBV20-1	CSGTGTENTIYF	TGCAGCGGCACAGGGACCGAAAACACCATATATTTT
many	.	TRBJ1-5	TRBV29-1	CSVVENTNQPQHF	TGCAGCGTTGTGGAGAACACGAATCAGCCCCAGCATTTT
.	TRBD2	TRBJ2-2	TRBV4-2	CASSQDKTSGSYGELFF	TGTGCCAGCAGCCAAGATAAGACTAGCGGGAGCTACGGGGAGCTGTTTTTT
few	.	TRBJ2-1	TRBV20-1	CSARDDFSARSSYNEQFF	TGCAGTGCTAGAGATGATTTCAGCGCCAGAAGCTCCTACAATGAGCAGTTCTTC
.	.	TRBJ1-5	TRBV11-3	CASSHLEPQHF	TGTGCCAGCAGCCATCTCGAGCCCCAGCATTTT
.	TRBD1	TRBJ2-1	TRBV25-1	CASSDLRQGSYNEQFF	TGTGCCAGCAGTGACCTACGACAGGGTTCCTACAATGAGCAGTTCTTC
.	TRBD1	TRBJ2-6	TRBV12-3/TRBV12-4	CASRKTGIGFSGANVLTF	TGTGCCAGCAGAAAGACAGGGATCGGCTTCTCTGGGGCCAACGTCCTGACTTTC
.	.	TRBJ2-1	TRBV11-2	CASSLVRENEQFF	TGTGCCAGCAGCTTAGTGCGTGAGAATGAGCAGTTCTTC
many	TRBD1	TRBJ2-2	TRBV10-3	CAISDRTGANTGELFF	TGTGCCATCAGTGACAGGACAGGGGCGAACACCGGGGAGCTGTTTTTT
few	TRBD1	TRBJ1-5	TRBV19	CASDRGLSNQPQHF	TGTGCCTCGGACAGGGGCCTTAGCAATCAGCCCCAGCATTTT